What follows are 19 T cell receptor beta chains derived from one specimen sequenced in a study of cytomegalovirus exposure and HLA in healthy donors. A multiplex PCR was run with 60 Vbeta primers and 13 Jbeta primers. Some clones are missing from TCRdb's copy, which holds only in-frame ones; the method was immunoSEQ multiplex PCR. Of 99,000 or so clones in the sample, just under 80% were seen once. Sequencing input: PBMCs. Every receptor here comes from a male donor in good health and CMV-seronegative.

In this sample, this clone turned up once. The chain links TRBV5-1 to TRBJ2-1; TRBD2 matches at 16 bases. V dropped 4 bases and J dropped 14; count of bases not matched to a gene: 9. In germline, CDR1 is SGHRS, CDR2 YFSETQ. The CDR3 contains 15 residues. The CDR3 is CASSPGTSGRADEFF. The DNA of the CDR3 is TGCGCCAGCAGCCCGGGGACTAGCGGGAGGGCCGATGAGTTCTTC.

This chain links TRBV5-4 with TRBJ2-4, with D possibly TRBD1 on 6 matching bases. This CDR3 spans 14 amino acids. CDR1 is SGHNT and CDR2 is YYREEE in the germline V gene (reference sequence). Trimming stripped 1 base from V and 1 base from J, with 6 bases between. Here the CDR3 DNA reads TGTGCCAGCAGCTTGACAGGGGCCAAAAACATTCAGTACTTC. This sequence encodes CASSLTGAKNIQYF.

This clone was counted a few times. The rearrangement uses TRBV15 and TRBJ1-4; maybe TRBD1 (6 bases). V was cut by 6 bases and J by 8 bases, with 16 bases left in between. Germline values: CDR1 LNHNV, CDR2 YYDKDF (reference sequence). This CDR3 is built from 14 residues. CDR3 DNA: TGTGCCACCAGGGGGGAGGGGGTCGACGAAAAACTGTTTTTT. It is translated as CATRGEGVDEKLFF.

The chain recombines TRBV5-1 with TRBJ1-6, with D uncertain. V shed 0 bases and J shed 3 bases, with 10 bases lying between them. Germline CDR1 reads SGHRS; CDR2 reads YFSETQ. This CDR3 contains 16 residues. In nucleotides, the CDR3 is TGCGCCAGCAGCTTGGGAGGGCCGAGCTATAATTCACCCCTCCACTTT. Translating gives CASSLGGPSYNSPLHF.

The CDR3 reads CASSPGTSGRGAQYF. The CDR3 nucleotides read TGCGCCAGCAGCCCCGGGACTAGCGGGCGAGGGGCCCAGTACTTC. V and J are TRBV5-1 and TRBJ2-5; 12 nucleotides align to TRBD2. Germline V gives CDR1 SGHRS, CDR2 YFSETQ. The V segment lost 4 bases and the J segment 9 bases; nucleotides outside the gene matches: 10. CDR3 length equals 15 residues.

The genes are TRBV7-3 and TRBJ2-1; 14 bases are a match to TRBD2. Trimming removed 4 bases from V and 4 bases from J; junction bases left unmatched: 9. This CDR3 region has 18 residues. From germline, CDR1 is SGHTA and CDR2 FQGTGA. CDR3 sequence: CASSSTSGRAAGYNEQFF. For the CDR3, the DNA is TGTGCCAGCAGCTCGACTAGCGGGAGGGCCGCGGGGTACAATGAGCAGTTCTTC.

J is TRBJ2-3 and V is TRBV7-6; unclear D gene. The length of the CDR3 is 14 residues. V was cut by 5 bases and J by 3 bases, with 12 bases left in between. The V gene's germline CDR1 is SGHVS and CDR2 FNYEAQ. The CDR3 sequence is CASSKIAGTDTQYF. As DNA, the CDR3 is TGTGCCAGCAGCAAAATAGCCGGGACAGATACGCAGTATTTT.

J is TRBJ1-4 and V is TRBV6-6; 8 bases agree with TRBD1. Germline V gene data show CDR1 as MNHNY and CDR2 as SVGAGI (reference sequence). The CDR3 is 14 amino acids. The trim removed 7 bases at V and 7 bases at J, leaving 8 bases unmatched. The CDR3 protein is CASNEQGGVEKLFF. As DNA, the CDR3 is TGTGCCAGCAATGAACAGGGGGGGGTTGAAAAACTGTTTTTT.

The V and J genes are TRBV12-5 and TRBJ2-5, with 10 bases that match TRBD1. The end of the DNA aligns better with TRBJ2-7, so the J call may be wrong. The CDR3 extends over 14 amino acids. CDR1 and CDR2 (germline): LGHNT, FRNRAP. CDR3 nucleotide sequence: TGTGCTAGTGGTCCGGGGACAGGGGCCGACGAGCAGTACTTC. This sequence encodes CASGPGTGADEQYF.

This clone came up once. The chain employs TRBV5-1 and TRBJ2-5; 9 bases map to TRBD2. There are 14 residues in the CDR3. The germline CDR1 and CDR2 sequences are SGHRS and YFSETQ. Trimming cost V 0 bases and J 7 bases; bases outside gene matches: 4. In nucleotides, the CDR3 is TGCGCCAGCAGCTTGGCGCAGACTAGCGGGACCCAGTACTTC. Protein product: CASSLAQTSGTQYF.

This clone was found once. J is TRBJ1-4 and V is TRBV29-1; 8 bases align to TRBD1. Germline V gene lookup returns CDR1 SQVTM and CDR2 ANQGSEA. The CDR3 runs to 14 residues. Germline trimming cut 6 bases from V and 5 bases from J; bases unmatched to any gene: 8. The CDR3 here is CSVRPDRGNEKLFF. CDR3 DNA sequence: TGCAGCGTCCGACCTGACAGGGGAAATGAAAAACTGTTTTTT.

The rearrangement uses TRBV30 and TRBJ2-3, with 8 bases aligning to TRBD2. The germline V gene has CDR1 GTSNPN and CDR2 SVGIG (reference sequence). The CDR3 sequence is 15 residues long. The V gene end was trimmed by 3 bases and the J gene end by 3 bases; junction bases not matched to a gene: 8. The CDR3 sequence is CAWRDGRGVTDTQYF. The CDR3 nucleotides are TGTGCCTGGAGAGACGGGCGGGGGGTGACAGATACGCAGTATTTT.

J is TRBJ1-1 and V is TRBV10-3; D is unresolved. V lost 8 bases and J 5 bases, leaving 15 bases between the germline ends. This CDR3 region has 13 residues. CDR1 is ENHRY, CDR2 SYGVKD, per germline. CDR3 amino acids: CAIGPAPDTEAFF. The CDR3 bases are TGTGCCATCGGGCCCGCCCCGGATACTGAAGCTTTCTTT.

Here the CDR3 DNA reads TGTGCCAGCAGCTTAGAATGGGGGGCCGGGGAGCTGTTTTTT. Residues: CASSLEWGAGELFF. This sequence joins TRBV11-2 and TRBJ2-2, with a tentative D call TRBD2 (6 bases). The V end was cut by 0 bases, the J end by 6 bases, with 8 bases between. Germline loops: CDR1 SGHAT, CDR2 FQNNGV. The CDR3 runs to 14 residues.

This clone was counted a few times. This chain links TRBV21-1 with TRBJ1-1; the table's D gene call, TRBD1, was not cross checked with the DNA. TRBV21-1 is termed a pseudogene. The CDR3 has 15 residues. CDR3 residues: CASSKRTGTNTEAFF. The CDR3 DNA sequence: TGTGCCAGCAGCAAACGGACAGGAACGAACACTGAAGCTTTCTTT.

The CDR3 nucleotides are TGTGCCAGCTCACTCCACAAACAGGGGAGCGGCTATGGCTACACCTTC. This translates into CASSLHKQGSGYGYTF. The chain has TRBV18 and TRBJ1-2, with TRBD1 matching over 7 bases. The CDR3 is 16 amino acids. With V trimmed by 4 bases and J by 4 bases, 12 bases remained unmatched. The germline CDR1 and CDR2 sequences are KGHSH and LQKENI.

This rearrangement joins TRBV5-4 to TRBJ2-2; maybe TRBD2 (6 bases). Germline V gene lookup returns CDR1 SGHNT and CDR2 YYREEE (reference sequence). V lost 0 bases, J lost 10 bases, and 16 bases lay in between. This CDR3 is built from 15 residues. The CDR3 DNA reads TGTGCCAGCAGCTTGGCCGCCGGGGCGCGGGAGGAGCTGTTTTTT. Its translation is CASSLAAGAREELFF.

There are a few counts of this clone. V and J are TRBV5-1 and TRBJ1-1, with a weak D call TRBD1 (5 bases). CDR1 SGHRS and CDR2 YFSETQ come from the germline V gene. CDR3 size: 13 residues. Trimming left V 4 bases short and J 7 bases short, with 14 bases between. The CDR3, as DNA: TGCGCCAGCAGCAACCAGGGTATAGGTGAAGCTTTCTTT. Residues: CASSNQGIGEAFF.

The chain links TRBV7-2 to TRBJ2-5; TRBD1 is a possible D gene (6 bases). The CDR3 is made up of 13 amino acids. The V end was cut by 5 bases, the J end by 1 base, with 8 bases between. Germline V CDR1 and CDR2: SGHTA, FQGNSA. The CDR3 DNA is TGTGCCAGCAGCCAGACAGGCCAAGAGACCCAGTACTTC. This translates into CASSQTGQETQYF.